This T cell receptor (beta chain) derives from a study of cytomegalovirus exposure and HLA in healthy donors. The PCR employed 60 Vbeta primers together with 13 Jbeta primers. Sequenced by immunoSEQ multiplex PCR; TCRdb stores in-frame clones only, minus some. The sample carries about 180,000 clones, around three quarters recorded once. The CDR3 is made up of 14 amino acids. The V end lost 3 bases, the J end lost 4 bases, and 9 bases lay between the germline ends. Germline V lookup: CDR1 MRHNA, CDR2 SNTAGT. This clone occurred a few times. Sequenced: PBMCs. This chain links TRBV6-4 with TRBJ2-2; the D gene is possibly TRBD2 (5 bases). The sequence was obtained from a woman in her twenties or thirties in good health and CMV-seropositive. As DNA, the CDR3 is TGTGCCAGCAGTGAACGGGGATCCACCGGGGAGCTGTTTTTT. Translating it yields CASSERGSTGELFF.